These 29 T cell receptor beta chains originate from one sample sequenced in a study of CD8+ T cells in alopecia areata. Following RNA extraction, reverse transcription yielded cDNA that acted as the sequencing template. Clones were sequenced by immunoSEQ multiplex PCR, and TCRdb holds only the in-frame ones, with some missing. The data show under 200,000 clones, with about 60% seen just once and 14% held by the top ten. Treatment denoted: oral pan-JAK inhibitor, 5-10 mg twice daily. Sequencing used CD4+ T cells sorted from blood, obtained at week 24, from a patient treated with tofacitinib. Source of these receptors: a human donor with alopecia areata.

The genes are TRBV30 and TRBJ2-3; the match to TRBD2 covers 9 bases. The ends lost 0 bases at V and 4 bases at J; junction bases unmatched: 8. In germline, CDR1 is GTSNPN, CDR2 SVGIG (reference sequence). This CDR3 region has 16 residues. The CDR3 sequence is CAWSVRSGGYPDTQYF. In DNA, the CDR3 is TGTGCCTGGAGTGTACGAAGCGGGGGGTACCCAGATACGCAGTATTTT.

V gene TRBV5-1 combines with J gene TRBJ2-3, with a tentative D call TRBD1 (5 bases). V was pared by 4 bases and J by 0 bases, with 12 bases between. This CDR3 contains 15 residues. Germline V gene lookup returns CDR1 SGHRS and CDR2 YFSETQ. The CDR3 DNA sequence: TGCGCCAGCAGCGAACAGACAGTTAGCACAGATACGCAGTATTTT. Protein sequence: CASSEQTVSTDTQYF.

The chain has TRBV21-1 and TRBJ1-2; TRBD1, the table's D call, was not compared with the DNA. TRBV21-1 is a pseudogene locus. The CDR3 extends over 11 amino acids. CDR3 region: CASSRAHGYTF. CDR3 nucleotide sequence: TGTGCCAGCAGCAGGGCCCATGGCTACACCTTC.

This chain uses TRBV6-6 with TRBJ2-6; 8 positions agree with TRBD2. CDR3 length equals 16 residues. Germline trimming cut 4 bases from V and 5 bases from J; bases unmatched to any gene: 7. CDR1 is MNHNY and CDR2 is SVGAGI in the germline V gene (reference sequence). The DNA of the CDR3 is TGTGCCAGCAGTTCCCCCCGGGGGGGGAGGGCCAACGTCCTGACTTTC. Its protein is CASSSPRGGRANVLTF.

The rearrangement uses TRBV15 and TRBJ1-6, with D unclear. This CDR3 is 14 amino acids long. Trimming cost V 5 bases and J 7 bases, with 12 bases left between them. Germline V lookup: CDR1 LNHNV, CDR2 YYDKDF (reference sequence). The DNA of the CDR3 is TGTGCCACCAGCCGTGCGGGAACCAATTCACCCCTCCACTTT. It specifies CATSRAGTNSPLHF.

V and J are TRBV28 and TRBJ1-5, with unresolved D. Germline V gene sequence: CDR1 MDHEN, CDR2 SYDVKM. V was cut by 6 bases and J by 4 bases, with 7 bases left in between. There are 12 residues in the CDR3. CDR3 region: CASRTSNQPQHF. As DNA, the CDR3 is TGTGCCAGCAGGACCTCGAATCAGCCCCAGCATTTT.

The chain is built from TRBV29-1 and TRBJ2-1; no clear D. Per the germline V gene, CDR1 is SQVTM and CDR2 is ANQGSEA. The CDR3 totals 13 residues. Trimming cost V 5 bases and J 8 bases, with 16 bases left between them. CDR3 sequence: CSVPRPSKHEQFF. CDR3 nucleotide sequence: TGCAGCGTTCCTCGCCCGTCAAAACATGAGCAGTTCTTC.

The genes are TRBV5-1 and TRBJ2-5, with TRBD1 matching over 7 bases. With V trimmed by 4 bases and J by 6 bases, 15 bases remained unmatched. The CDR3 is 16 amino acids. Germline V gene sequence: CDR1 SGHRS, CDR2 YFSETQ. The CDR3 spells CASSPMTGQWVKTQYF. In DNA form, the CDR3 reads TGCGCCAGCAGCCCTATGACGGGACAGTGGGTGAAGACCCAGTACTTC. The full variable domain, rest sourced from reference TRBV5-1 and TRBJ2-5, is KAGVTQTPRYLIKTRGQQVTLSCSPISGHRSVSWYQQTPGQGLQFLFEYFSETQRNKGNFPGRFSGRQFSNSRSEMNVSTLELGDSALYLCASSPMTGQWVKTQYFGPGTRLLVL.

CDR3 in DNA: TGTGCCAGCACCGGGGGACAGACCTACAATGAGCAGTTCTTC. It translates to CASTGGQTYNEQFF. The gene calls are TRBV7-9 and TRBJ2-1; D perhaps matches TRBD1 (7 bases). V lost 7 bases and J 2 bases, leaving 12 bases between the germline ends. Per the germline V gene, CDR1 is SEHNR and CDR2 is FQNEAQ (reference sequence). The length of the CDR3 is 14 residues. Looking up the rest from reference TRBV7-9 and TRBJ2-1 gives the full variable domain: DTGVSQNPRHKITKRGQNVTFRCDPISEHNRLYWYRQTLGQGPEFLTYFQNEAQLEKSRLLSDRFSAERPKGSFSTLEIQRTEQGDSAMYLCASTGGQTYNEQFFGPGTRLTVL.

The chain links TRBV18 to TRBJ1-1, with 7 bases fitting TRBD1. V shed 2 bases and J 3 bases; nucleotides not matched to a gene: 9. The CDR3 covers 16 residues. From germline, CDR1 is KGHSH and CDR2 LQKENI. The CDR3 sequence is CASSPVAGGSYTEAFF. The DNA for the CDR3 is TGTGCCAGCTCACCAGTGGCAGGGGGTAGCTACACTGAAGCTTTCTTT.

This clone has just a few counts. This rearrangement joins TRBV7-8 to TRBJ2-5, with 8 positions matching TRBD1. The CDR3 covers 15 residues. Looked up from germline, CDR1 is SGHVS and CDR2 is FQNEAQ. With 1 base clipped from V and 5 bases from J, the junction kept 6 bases outside the gene matches. The CDR3 DNA is TGTGCCAGCAGCTTAGGTCCAGGGGGCAGGGAGACCCAGTACTTC. Translating gives CASSLGPGGRETQYF.

CDR3 protein: CASSFSASEQFF. Here the CDR3 DNA reads TGTGCCAGCAGTTTTAGTGCCTCCGAGCAGTTCTTC. V is TRBV6-5 and J is TRBJ2-1, with no clear D. Germline loops: CDR1 MNHEY, CDR2 SVGAGI. V was trimmed by 4 bases and J by 10 bases, leaving 11 bases between them. CDR3 length: 12 residues.

The rearrangement joins TRBV5-1 to TRBJ2-3; tentatively, D is TRBD1 or TRBD2 (5 bases each). Germline assignment: CDR1 SGHRS and CDR2 YFSETQ. Trimming took off 1 base at V and 4 bases at J, with 10 bases between the two ends. The CDR3 is 14 amino acids. CDR3 residues: CASSLHRRADTQYF. The CDR3 nucleotides read TGCGCCAGCAGCTTGCACAGGCGGGCAGATACGCAGTATTTT.

The chain joins TRBV29-1 to TRBJ2-1; D perhaps matches TRBD1 (5 bases). Germline V lookup: CDR1 SQVTM, CDR2 ANQGSEA. The CDR3 contains 14 residues. The V end lost 6 bases, the J end lost 9 bases, and 21 bases lay between the germline ends. The CDR3 DNA reads TGCAGCGTGAGGCAGGGAACCCTTGATGGTGAGCAGTTCTTC. Translated: CSVRQGTLDGEQFF.

The chain uses TRBV11-2 and TRBJ2-1, with a possible D match to TRBD1 (5 bases). V was clipped by 2 bases and J by 6 bases, with 11 bases between them. CDR3 length equals 14 residues. Germline CDR1 reads SGHAT; CDR2 reads FQNNGV. In DNA form, the CDR3 reads TGTGCCAGCAGCTTATCAGCAGGGTCCAATGAGCAGTTCTTC. Protein: CASSLSAGSNEQFF.

The J gene is TRBJ1-6, the V gene TRBV6-5, with D hard to call. The CDR3 extends over 13 amino acids. CDR1 is MNHEY and CDR2 is SVGAGI in the germline V gene. The ends were cut back, 0 bases at V and 14 bases at J, with 11 bases in the middle. The CDR3 is CASSYSMRAALHF. For the CDR3, the DNA is TGTGCCAGCAGTTACTCGATGCGAGCTGCCCTCCACTTT.

The genes are TRBV29-1 and TRBJ2-3; D not resolved. Germline-derived CDR1 and CDR2 are SQVTM and ANQGSEA. With 0 bases removed from V and 2 bases from J, the gap between germline ends came to 12 bases. There are 15 residues in the CDR3. The CDR3 region is CSVEDFIGTTDTQYF. CDR3 nucleotides: TGCAGCGTTGAAGATTTCATAGGCACCACAGATACGCAGTATTTT.

In this sample, this clone turned up once. The rearrangement uses TRBV30 and TRBJ1-1, with a possible D match to TRBD1 (6 bases). This CDR3 has 12 amino acids. Trimming removed 4 bases from V and 8 bases from J, with 14 bases in between. Germline CDR1 is GTSNPN and CDR2 is SVGIG (reference sequence). The CDR3 is CAWNPGDTEAFF. The CDR3 nucleotides are TGTGCCTGGAATCCAGGGGATACAGAAGCTTTCTTT.

This rearrangement joins TRBV21-1 to TRBJ1-3. TRBV21-1 counts as a pseudogene. The CDR3 is 18 amino acids. The CDR3 region is CASSNLKGEGYSGNTIYF. CDR3 coding DNA: TGTGCCAGCAGCAACCTTAAAGGGGAGGGTTACTCTGGAAACACCATATATTTT.

This clone was counted a few times. The rearrangement uses TRBV4-1 and TRBJ1-2; a weak D match, TRBD1 (5 bases). The CDR3 has 15 amino acids. Germline CDR1 MGHRA, CDR2 YSYEKL. The V end was cut by 1 base, the J end by 3 bases, with 12 bases between. The CDR3 loop is CASSQAGGRDYGYTF. CDR3 sequence (DNA): TGCGCCAGCAGCCAAGCAGGAGGCAGGGACTATGGCTACACCTTC.

This clone was recorded a few times. The chain joins TRBV29-1 to TRBJ1-2; possibly TRBD1 for D (6 bases). V shed 7 bases and J shed 2 bases, with 11 bases lying between them. The CDR3 contains 12 residues. Germline V CDR1 and CDR2: SQVTM, ANQGSEA. CDR3 loop: CSGWTENYGYTF. The CDR3 region has the DNA TGCAGCGGGTGGACAGAAAACTATGGCTACACCTTC.

The genes are TRBV29-1 and TRBJ2-7; TRBD1 matches at 10 bases. The CDR3 length is 15 residues. J gave up 6 bases and V 5 bases, and 13 bases lay outside the gene matches. Germline lookup yields CDR1 SQVTM and CDR2 ANQGSEA. The chain's CDR3 is CSVTGEGQGLVEQYF. CDR3 DNA sequence: TGCAGCGTTACAGGGGAGGGACAGGGGTTGGTCGAGCAGTACTTC.

This chain uses TRBV7-9 with TRBJ1-1; D perhaps matches TRBD1 (5 bases). Germline-derived CDR1 and CDR2 are SEHNR and FQNEAQ (reference sequence). Deletions cut 6 bases from V and 1 base from J, with 15 bases between. The CDR3 length is 15 residues. In DNA form, the CDR3 reads TGTGCCAGCAGTATGGCCACGACAGCGAACACTGAAGCTTTCTTT. Translating it yields CASSMATTANTEAFF.

The chain employs TRBV2 and TRBJ2-1; 14 nucleotides line up with TRBD2. J lost 9 bases, V lost 3 bases, and 13 bases had no gene match. There are 18 residues in the CDR3. CDR1 and CDR2 from the germline V gene are SNHLY and FYNNEI. The CDR3 loop is CASSDGTSGGVLGSEQFF. The CDR3 nucleotides are TGTGCCAGCAGTGACGGGACTAGCGGGGGTGTACTAGGAAGTGAGCAGTTCTTC.

This chain uses TRBV29-1 with TRBJ2-2; D is unclear. The V end was cut by 6 bases, the J end by 4 bases, with 21 bases between. Germline V gene lookup returns CDR1 SQVTM and CDR2 ANQGSEA. The CDR3 contains 16 residues. The CDR3 DNA reads TGCAGCGTGAAGGGATCCACCCGGGCGGCCACCGGGGAGCTGTTTTTT. Encoded protein: CSVKGSTRAATGELFF.

This clone was observed once. This chain links TRBV7-2 with TRBJ1-1; D perhaps matches TRBD1 (6 bases). V lost 4 bases and J 3 bases, leaving 12 bases between the germline ends. Germline CDR1 reads SGHTA; CDR2 reads FQGNSA. This CDR3 spans 14 amino acids. The CDR3 loop reads CASSSAGQYTEAFF. The DNA of the CDR3 is TGTGCCAGCAGCTCCGCAGGACAGTACACTGAAGCTTTCTTT.

The genes are TRBV29-1 and TRBJ1-2; D remains ambiguous. The V end lost 0 bases, the J end lost 8 bases, and 16 bases lay between the germline ends. The germline CDR1 and CDR2 sequences are SQVTM and ANQGSEA. The CDR3 consists of 14 residues. The CDR3 loop reads CSVEDLSGGYGYTF. The CDR3 DNA sequence: TGCAGCGTTGAAGATCTTTCGGGAGGATACGGCTACACCTTC.

The J gene is TRBJ1-6, the V gene TRBV10-2; TRBD1 might be the D (5 bases). Germline V gene sequence: CDR1 WSHSY, CDR2 SAAADI. With 0 bases removed from V and 5 bases from J, the gap between germline ends came to 11 bases. The CDR3 length is 16 residues. The CDR3 sequence is CASSESQGRNNSPLHF. The CDR3 region has the DNA TGCGCCAGCAGTGAGTCGCAGGGTCGGAATAATTCACCCCTCCACTTT.

The rearrangement uses TRBV2 and TRBJ2-3, with a possible D match to TRBD2 (6 bases). Germline-derived CDR1 and CDR2 are SNHLY and FYNNEI. The V end lost 4 bases, the J end lost 1 base, and 12 bases lay between the germline ends. CDR3 length: 15 amino acids. CDR3 residues: CASSGKAGRTDTQYF. In DNA, the CDR3 is TGTGCCAGCAGTGGCAAAGCGGGTCGCACAGATACGCAGTATTTT.